This entry concerns a single T cell receptor beta chain. Here immunoSEQ multiplex PCR was the method, and the copy in TCRdb shows in-frame clones only, minus some. Of more than 550,000 clones listed, approximately 85% were seen once; the top ten hold roughly 0.01%. The entry originates in a study of shared T cell receptors in the human thymus. This CDR3 has 17 amino acids. Germline V lookup: CDR1 SEHNR, CDR2 FQNEAQ (reference sequence). V lost 0 bases and J lost 1; bases outside the gene matches: 6. These data are also associated with another study on human thymus T cells. That work adds: Gene usage for V and J segments appeared biased in thymic and blood repertoires.

The sequence was collected from a girl under three years old with a congenital heart defect. Sequencing used thymocytes. The V gene is TRBV7-9, the J gene TRBJ2-1, with 7 nucleotides matching TRBD1. The CDR3 reads CASSLADDRESYNEQFF. The DNA of the CDR3 is TGTGCCAGCAGCTTAGCTGACGACAGGGAGTCCTACAATGAGCAGTTCTTC.